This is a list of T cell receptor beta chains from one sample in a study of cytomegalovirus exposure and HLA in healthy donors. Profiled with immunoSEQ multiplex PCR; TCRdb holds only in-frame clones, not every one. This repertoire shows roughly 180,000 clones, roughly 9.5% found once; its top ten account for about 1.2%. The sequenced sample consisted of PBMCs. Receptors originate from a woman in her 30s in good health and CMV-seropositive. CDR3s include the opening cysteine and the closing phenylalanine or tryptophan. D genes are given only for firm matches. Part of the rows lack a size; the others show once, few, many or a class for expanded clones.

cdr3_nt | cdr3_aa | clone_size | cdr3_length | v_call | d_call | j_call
TGTGCCAGCAGCCGAGGGACTAGCGGGAAGATAGGGAATGAGCAGTTCTTC | CASSRGTSGKIGNEQFF | NA | 17 | TRBV11-2 | TRBD2 | TRBJ2-1
TGTGCCAGCAGTCCCAGGCGGGATTATGGCTACACCTTC | CASSPRRDYGYTF | many | 13 | TRBV6-6 | NA | TRBJ1-2
TGTGCCAGCTCACCTCTAGACAGGATCTCTGGAAACACCATATATTTT | CASSPLDRISGNTIYF | few | 16 | TRBV18 | NA | TRBJ1-3
TGCGCCAGCAGCCGAGTGGGACAGGGCCTCCTGAATGAAAAACTGTTTTTT | CASSRVGQGLLNEKLFF | few | 17 | TRBV5-1 | TRBD1 | TRBJ1-4
TGTGCCAGCAGCCCAGGGACAGGGGCCAATGAGCAGTTCTTC | CASSPGTGANEQFF | NA | 14 | TRBV5-6 | TRBD1 | TRBJ2-1
TGTGCCAGCAGTTACAGCACCTACAATGAGCAGTTCTTC | CASSYSTYNEQFF | NA | 13 | TRBV6-6 | NA | TRBJ2-1
TGTGCCAGCAGTTACTCTGGCACCCCCGTGGACGAGCAGTACTTC | CASSYSGTPVDEQYF | few | 15 | TRBV6-6 | NA | TRBJ2-7
TGTGCCTGGAGTCATGGGGAGAGGCGCGAGCAGTACTTC | CAWSHGERREQYF | NA | 13 | TRBV30 | NA | TRBJ2-7
TGTGCCAGCAGTCGGATAACTTCTAGCGGGGAGCTGTTTTTT | CASSRITSSGELFF | NA | 14 | TRBV27 | NA | TRBJ2-2
TGTGCCAGCAGTCGCGGAGGCTTTAACTACGAGCAGTACTTC | CASSRGGFNYEQYF | few | 14 | TRBV27 | NA | TRBJ2-7
TGTGCCTGGAGTGTTTACAGGGGGCTAGGCTACACCTTC | CAWSVYRGLGYTF | NA | 13 | TRBV30 | TRBD1 | TRBJ1-2
TGTGCCAGTACCGATTTTAGAAGTGGAAACACCATATATTTT | CASTDFRSGNTIYF | few | 14 | TRBV19 | NA | TRBJ1-3
TGTGCCAGCAGTTACTCGAGTCGCCCGGAGACCCAGTACTTC | CASSYSSRPETQYF | NA | 14 | TRBV6-5 | NA | TRBJ2-5
TGCGCCAGCAGCCTCCGGACTAGCCAAGAGACCCAGTACTTC | CASSLRTSQETQYF | few | 14 | TRBV4-1 | TRBD2 | TRBJ2-5
TGCGCCACCGACAACCAGAATCAGCCCCAGCATTTT | CATDNQNQPQHF | few | 12 | TRBV23-1 | NA | TRBJ1-5
TGCGCCAGCAGCTTCGGGGAAAAAACCGAAAAACTGTTTTTT | CASSFGEKTEKLFF | NA | 14 | TRBV5-1 | NA | TRBJ1-4
TGCGCCAGCTCCCCCGTAGCGGGAGGGAGAGAGACCCAGTACTTC | CASSPVAGGRETQYF | few | 15 | TRBV5-1 | TRBD2 | TRBJ2-5
TGTGCCAGCAGCTCCTGGACTGCCTACAATGAGCAGTTCTTC | CASSSWTAYNEQFF | NA | 14 | TRBV13 | NA | TRBJ2-1
TGCGCCAGCAGCTCAGCGCCCACTCTCACAGATACGCAGTATTTT | CASSSAPTLTDTQYF | few | 15 | TRBV5-1 | NA | TRBJ2-3
TGTGCCAGCAGCCCGGGACTTCGCTACAATGAGCAGTTCTTC | CASSPGLRYNEQFF | NA | 14 | TRBV5-4 | NA | TRBJ2-1
TGTGCCTGGAGTGTTATAACGAGCTATGGCTACACCTTC | CAWSVITSYGYTF | few | 13 | TRBV30 | NA | TRBJ1-2
TGCGCCAGCAGCTCCGGGACAGGGAACTATGGCTACACCTTC | CASSSGTGNYGYTF | NA | 14 | TRBV5-1 | TRBD1 | TRBJ1-2
TGTGCCAGCAGTACCGGAGGATACACTGAAGCTTTCTTT | CASSTGGYTEAFF | few | 13 | TRBV6-5 | NA | TRBJ1-1
TGTGCCAGCAGAGCGGGAGCGGGAGCTTACAATGAGCAGTTCTTC | CASRAGAGAYNEQFF | NA | 15 | TRBV7-8 | TRBD2 | TRBJ2-1
TGTGCCAGCTCACTAACGGGGCTAGCGTTCAATGAGCAGTTCTTC | CASSLTGLAFNEQFF | few | 15 | TRBV18 | NA | TRBJ2-1
TGTGCCAGCAGCTTAGCGTGGTCTACCAGGGGCGCCTACGAGCAGTACTTC | CASSLAWSTRGAYEQYF | few | 17 | TRBV7-2 | NA | TRBJ2-7
TGTGCCAGCAGTGAACGTGCGGGGGGCTCTGGGGCCAACGTCCTGACTTTC | CASSERAGGSGANVLTF | few | 17 | TRBV2 | TRBD2 | TRBJ2-6
TGTGCCAGCAGCCCACTTAAAGGGACAGGGGGTAACACCGGGGAGCTGTTTTTT | CASSPLKGTGGNTGELFF | few | 18 | TRBV11-2 | TRBD1 | TRBJ2-2
TGTGCCAGCACCCGGGTTTCGAACACTGAAGCTTTCTTT | CASTRVSNTEAFF | few | 13 | TRBV6-6 | NA | TRBJ1-1
TGTGCCATCAGTGAAGAAGGACTGGGAGGCCCGTACTTC | CAISEEGLGGPYF | few | 13 | TRBV10-3 | NA | TRBJ2-7
TGTGCGAGCGGACAGATGAACACTGAAGCTTTCTTT | CASGQMNTEAFF | NA | 12 | TRBV7-9 | NA | TRBJ1-1
TGTGCCAGCAGCTTGGATGCCTTTACTAGCGGCTACGAGCAGTACTTC | CASSLDAFTSGYEQYF | few | 16 | TRBV5-5 | TRBD2 | TRBJ2-7
TGTGCCAGCAGTGAACCTTCCGGCGGGTGGGCTTACAATGAGCAGTTCTTC | CASSEPSGGWAYNEQFF | few | 17 | TRBV25-1 | NA | TRBJ2-1
TGTGCCAGCAGTCCGCCGGGACTAGCGGTCTACGAGCAGTACTTC | CASSPPGLAVYEQYF | NA | 15 | TRBV28 | TRBD2 | TRBJ2-7
TGCAGCGCAAACACAGATACGCAGTATTTT | CSANTDTQYF | few | 10 | TRBV29-1 | NA | TRBJ2-3
TGTGCCAGCAGCGCCGACAGCTCCTACGAGCGGTACTTC | CASSADSSYERYF | NA | 13 | TRBV9 | NA | TRBJ2-7
TGTGCCACCAGCGGCCCCCTTGAGGGAAGTGCTTATGGCTACACCTTC | CATSGPLEGSAYGYTF | NA | 16 | TRBV15 | NA | TRBJ1-2
TGTGCCAGCACCCAGGAGCCCACGGGAGGGTACAATGAGCAGTTCTTC | CASTQEPTGGYNEQFF | few | 16 | TRBV7-9 | TRBD2 | TRBJ2-1
TGCGCCAGCAGCTTGGCGGGCCCTACAGGGGGCGGGGGCTACACCTTC | CASSLAGPTGGGGYTF | NA | 16 | TRBV5-1 | TRBD1 | TRBJ1-2
TGTGCCAGCAGCTATGACAGAACTAGGACTAGCGGGAGGACCGGGGAGCTGTTTTTT | CASSYDRTRTSGRTGELFF | NA | 19 | TRBV7-9 | TRBD2 | TRBJ2-2
TGTGCCAGCAGTTACTCGCGGTGGGGGGGAAAACTGTTTTTT | CASSYSRWGGKLFF | NA | 14 | TRBV6-5 | NA | TRBJ1-4
TGTGCCTGGAGTTTGGGACTTTTGTACAATGAGCAGTTCTTC | CAWSLGLLYNEQFF | few | 14 | TRBV30 | NA | TRBJ2-1
TGCGCCAGCAGCCCCGGGACAGCCTATAATCAGCCCCAGCATTTT | CASSPGTAYNQPQHF | few | 15 | TRBV5-1 | TRBD1 | TRBJ1-5
TGTGCCAGTAGTCCAGACGGACAGGGAAAACGGGCCCTGTGGTTC | CASSPDGQGKRALWF | NA | 15 | TRBV19 | TRBD1 | TRBJ2-7
TGTGCCAGCCAATCCTCCGGGACTAGCCATGAGCAGTTCTTC | CASQSSGTSHEQFF | NA | 14 | TRBV2 | TRBD2 | TRBJ2-1
TGTGCCAGTGGGACAGGGGGGAGCGGGAGTCGCAACGAGCAGTACTTC | CASGTGGSGSRNEQYF | few | 16 | TRBV19 | TRBD1 | TRBJ2-7
TGTGCCAGCAGCCAAGCTATTGTTGCGGGAGGCCGCTTTAAGGGGCAGTACTTC | CASSQAIVAGGRFKGQYF | NA | 18 | TRBV14 | TRBD2 | TRBJ2-7
TGTGCCAGCAGTGGGCTTAGTACTAGCACATCGTTTAGATCCTACAATGAGCAGTTCTTC | CASSGLSTSTSFRSYNEQFF | few | 20 | TRBV2 | NA | TRBJ2-1
TGTGCCAGCAGCCTCCTCTACACAGGGCTGGACCAAGAGACCCAGTACTTC | CASSLLYTGLDQETQYF | NA | 17 | TRBV14 | NA | TRBJ2-5
TGCGCCAGCAGCTTGAACAGACAAGAGCAGTACTTC | CASSLNRQEQYF | NA | 12 | TRBV5-1 | NA | TRBJ2-7
TGTGCCAGCAGTCCCGGGACTAGCGGTTACGAGCAGTACTTC | CASSPGTSGYEQYF | few | 14 | TRBV13 | TRBD2 | TRBJ2-7
TGCGCCAGCAGCTTAAGACTAGCGGGTAAAGAGACCCAGTACTTC | CASSLRLAGKETQYF | NA | 15 | TRBV5-1 | TRBD2 | TRBJ2-5
TGTGCCAGTAGTACGGAACCGGGGACAGCCGGGGCCAACGTCCTGACTTTC | CASSTEPGTAGANVLTF | few | 17 | TRBV19 | TRBD1 | TRBJ2-6
TGCGCCAGCAGCTTGTCAACAGGCCCTTACAATGAGCAGTTCTTC | CASSLSTGPYNEQFF | few | 15 | TRBV5-1 | NA | TRBJ2-1
TGCGCCAGCAGCATAAACCGCGCGGAATACGAGCAGTACTTC | CASSINRAEYEQYF | NA | 14 | TRBV5-1 | NA | TRBJ2-7